Below, 16 T cell receptor beta chains from the same sample are listed, as sequenced in a study of shared clonotypes between healthy human individuals. Selected positively for CCR7 and CD45RO-negative, naive CD8 cells excluded terminally differentiated effector memory CD45RA+ cells. Sequenced by immunoSEQ multiplex PCR; TCRdb stores in-frame clones only, minus some. The sample has about 700,000 clones, just over 90% seen once; the top ten hold approximately 22%. Sample: naive CD8+ T cells sorted from blood. The receptors stem from a man younger than 45 in good health.

J is TRBJ2-3 and V is TRBV7-9; D ambiguous. Germline V gives CDR1 SEHNR, CDR2 FQNEAQ (reference sequence). V lost 0 bases and J lost 0, with 4 bases in between. CDR3 length equals 14 residues. CDR3 amino acids: CASSLAMSTDTQYF. The CDR3 DNA reads TGTGCCAGCAGCTTAGCCATGAGCACAGATACGCAGTATTTT.

V is TRBV7-8 and J is TRBJ2-7; 8 positions match TRBD2. V lost 1 base and J lost 1; bases outside the gene matches: 15. This CDR3 has 19 amino acids. Germline-derived CDR1 and CDR2 are SGHVS and FQNEAQ. The CDR3 protein is CASSLVVFGGSGSSYEQYF. In nucleotides, the CDR3 is TGTGCCAGCAGCTTAGTCGTTTTTGGGGGCAGCGGGAGTTCCTACGAGCAGTACTTC.

The chain links TRBV4-1 to TRBJ2-7; TRBD1 matches 8 bases. The length of the CDR3 is 14 residues. Germline loops: CDR1 MGHRA, CDR2 YSYEKL. Trimming at V came to 5 bases and at J to 2 bases, leaving 5 bases not matched to a gene. The CDR3 DNA is TGCGCCAGCAGCACACGACAGGGGCCCTACGAGCAGTACTTC. Translation gives CASSTRQGPYEQYF.

V gene TRBV7-2 combines with J gene TRBJ2-2, with 9 bases aligning to TRBD2. Trimming cost V 3 bases and J 8 bases; bases outside gene matches: 4. The CDR3 sequence is 14 residues long. Germline assignment: CDR1 SGHTA and CDR2 FQGNSA. CDR3 residues: CASSFSGRVGELFF. DNA of the CDR3: TGTGCCAGCAGCTTTAGCGGGAGAGTGGGGGAGCTGTTTTTT.

The rearrangement links TRBV28 to TRBJ1-4, with 9 bases that match TRBD1. Germline CDR1 and CDR2: MDHEN and SYDVKM. V dropped 6 bases and J dropped 5; count of bases not matched to a gene: 7. The CDR3 contains 15 residues. CDR3 DNA: TGTGCCAGCAGCCACAGAGGGACAGGGAATGAAAAACTGTTTTTT. Translation gives CASSHRGTGNEKLFF.

Note on this clone: At one of its ends the junction is not consistent with the germline gene, which may arise from a read error. Within the sample, other DNA sequences also encode this same CDR3. The gene calls are TRBV15 and TRBJ2-7; tentatively, D is TRBD1 (5 bases). CDR3 length: 13 residues. Germline CDR1 is LNHNV and CDR2 is YYDKDF (reference sequence). The CDR3 reads CATSRDRSYEQYF. The CDR3 nucleotides are TGTGCCACCAGTAGAGACAGATCCTACGAGCAGTACTTC.

V gene TRBV4-3 combines with J gene TRBJ1-1; TRBD1 is a possible D gene (5 bases). Trimming left V 0 bases short and J 5 bases short, with 13 bases between. Germline CDR1 LGHNA, CDR2 YSLEER. The CDR3 loop spans 15 amino acids. In DNA form, the CDR3 reads TGCGCCAGCAGCCAAGACTACCGAGGGGCAACTGAAGCTTTCTTT. Translating it yields CASSQDYRGATEAFF.

The chain combines TRBV7-2 with TRBJ1-5, with TRBD1 matching over 7 bases. This CDR3 has 16 residues. V was clipped by 5 bases and J by 1 base; unmatched bases: 8. Germline V CDR1 and CDR2: SGHTA, FQGNSA. The CDR3 is CASSRGETGSNQPQHF. Written as DNA, the CDR3 is TGTGCCAGCAGCCGGGGGGAGACAGGGAGCAATCAGCCCCAGCATTTT. Based on the CDR3 plus reference TRBV7-2 and TRBJ1-5, the full variable domain is GAGVSQSPSNKVTEKGKDVELRCDPISGHTALYWYRQSLGQGLEFLIYFQGNSAPDKSGLPSDRFSAERTGGSVSTLTIQRTQQEDSAVYLCASSRGETGSNQPQHFGDGTRLSIL.

This sequence joins TRBV29-1 and TRBJ2-2; D might be TRBD2 (6 bases). CDR3 length equals 11 residues. Trimming pared 5 bases from V and 6 bases from J, leaving 7 bases between. CDR1 SQVTM and CDR2 ANQGSEA come from the germline V gene. The CDR3 nucleotides are TGCAGCGTTCGGGGGTCCGGGGAGCTGTTTTTT. Amino acid sequence: CSVRGSGELFF.

This clone was counted ten times or more. The chain joins TRBV30 to TRBJ2-5, with D unresolved. The germline CDR1 and CDR2 sequences are GTSNPN and SVGIG (reference sequence). With 2 bases removed from V and 5 bases from J, the gap between germline ends came to 12 bases. The CDR3 sequence is 13 residues long. CDR3 DNA sequence: TGTGCCTGGAGTTTAGGGCCGTCGGAGACCCAGTACTTC. Translation gives CAWSLGPSETQYF.

The chain has TRBV5-6 and TRBJ2-7, with TRBD2 as a possible D gene (5 bases). The V gene lost 4 bases and the J gene lost 4 bases, with 18 bases spanning the gap. The CDR3 is 15 residues long. The germline V gene encodes CDR1 SGHDT and CDR2 YYEEEE. CDR3 loop: CASSGDSGLDYEQYF. The CDR3 DNA reads as TGTGCCAGCAGCGGGGATTCGGGGTTAGATTACGAGCAGTACTTC.

The chain has TRBV29-1 and TRBJ1-1, with a possible D match to TRBD1 (6 bases). Germline CDR1 reads SQVTM; CDR2 reads ANQGSEA. Trimming left V 2 bases short and J 7 bases short, with 8 bases between. The CDR3 extends over 11 amino acids. This CDR3 reads CSVEQTGEAFF. CDR3 DNA: TGCAGCGTTGAACAGACAGGTGAAGCTTTCTTT.

The chain joins TRBV27 to TRBJ2-3, with D possibly being TRBD1 (6 bases). Between the trimmed V and J ends, which lost 3 bases and 4 bases, there was a span of 17 bases. Germline CDR1 reads MNHEY; CDR2 reads SMNVEV (reference sequence). The CDR3 runs 16 residues. CDR3 DNA: TGTGCCAGCAGTTTCCTGGCTCCAGGGGTGCCAGATACGCAGTATTTT. It is translated as CASSFLAPGVPDTQYF.

This clone was found once. The CDR3 bases are TGTGCCAGCAGTGAATATTGGGGGCAAGAGACCCAGTACTTC. Its translation is CASSEYWGQETQYF. The gene calls are TRBV25-1 and TRBJ2-5, with D perhaps given as TRBD1 or TRBD2 (5 bases each). V was clipped by 0 bases and J by 2 bases, with 7 bases between them. The CDR3 spans 14 residues. Germline CDR1 and CDR2: MGHDK and SYGVNS.

The J gene is TRBJ2-5, the V gene TRBV5-8; no clear D gene. The DNA end is more similar to TRBJ2-7, so the J call may be wrong. CDR1 is SGHTS and CDR2 is YDEGEE in the germline V gene. The CDR3 contains 15 residues. CDR3 sequence: CASSLVRTVSYEQYF. CDR3 bases: TGTGCCAGCAGCTTGGTGAGGACGGTCTCCTACGAGCAGTACTTC.

The genes are TRBV6-5 and TRBJ2-1; tentatively, D is TRBD2 (6 bases). The V and J ends lost 2 bases and 9 bases respectively, with 11 bases between them. The CDR3 is 13 amino acids. Looked up from germline, CDR1 is MNHEY and CDR2 is SVGAGI. The CDR3 region is CASSYGAGLEQFF. CDR3 nucleotides: TGTGCCAGCAGTTACGGTGCGGGACTTGAGCAGTTCTTC.